The sequence of this T cell receptor (beta chain) was determined in a study of identical twins. Using its own MiXCR run on the 5' RACE reads, TCRdb lists one record per CDR3 protein. The table has 1.5 million to 2 million distinct CDR3 sequences, under 35% seen once. This clonotype was seen a few times. The antigen is undetermined. Germline V gene lookup returns CDR1 SGHRS and CDR2 YFSETQ. The CDR3 extends over 14 amino acids. V dropped 4 bases and J dropped 6 bases, with 11 bases sitting between them. Findings and caveats of the study: Researchers reported excess low generation probability among twin-shared out-of-frame alpha sequences.

Sample: cord blood. This receptor was identified in a newborn girl in good health. The gene calls are TRBV5-1 and TRBJ2-6; D perhaps matches TRBD2 (5 bases). The CDR3 loop is CASSRGKEANVLTF. The CDR3 region has the DNA TGCGCCAGCAGCCGGGGAAAAGAGGCCAACGTCCTGACTTTC.